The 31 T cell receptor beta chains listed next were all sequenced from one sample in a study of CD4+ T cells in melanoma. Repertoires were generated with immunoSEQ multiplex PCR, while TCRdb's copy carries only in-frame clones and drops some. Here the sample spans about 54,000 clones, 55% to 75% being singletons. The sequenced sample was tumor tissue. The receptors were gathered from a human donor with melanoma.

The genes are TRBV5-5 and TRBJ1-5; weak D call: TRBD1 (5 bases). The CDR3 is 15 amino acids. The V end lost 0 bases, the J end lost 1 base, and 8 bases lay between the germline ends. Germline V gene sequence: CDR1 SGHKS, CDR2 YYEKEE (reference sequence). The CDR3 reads CASSLGWGSNQPQHF. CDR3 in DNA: TGTGCCAGCAGCTTGGGTTGGGGGAGCAATCAGCCCCAGCATTTT.

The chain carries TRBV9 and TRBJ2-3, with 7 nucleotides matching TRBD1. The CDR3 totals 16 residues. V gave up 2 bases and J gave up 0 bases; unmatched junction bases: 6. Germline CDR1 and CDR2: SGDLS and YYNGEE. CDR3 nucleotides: TGTGCCAGCAGCGTTTTCCAGGGGGAAAGCACAGATACGCAGTATTTT. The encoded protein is CASSVFQGESTDTQYF. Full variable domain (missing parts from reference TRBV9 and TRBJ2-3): DSGVTQTPKHLITATGQRVTLRCSPRSGDLSVYWYQQSLDQGLQFLIQYYNGEERAKGNILERFSAQQFPDLHSELNLSSLELGDSALYFCASSVFQGESTDTQYFGPGTRLTVL.

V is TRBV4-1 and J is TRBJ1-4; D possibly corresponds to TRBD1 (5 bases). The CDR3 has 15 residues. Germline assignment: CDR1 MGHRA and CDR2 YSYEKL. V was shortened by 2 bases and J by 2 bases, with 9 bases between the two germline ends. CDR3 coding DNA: TGCGCCAGCAGCCAACCGGGGCGGACTAATGAAAAACTGTTTTTT. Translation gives CASSQPGRTNEKLFF.

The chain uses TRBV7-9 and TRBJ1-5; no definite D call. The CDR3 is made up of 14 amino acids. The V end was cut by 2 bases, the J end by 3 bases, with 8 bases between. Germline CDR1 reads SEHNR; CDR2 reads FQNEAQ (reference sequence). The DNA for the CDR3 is TGTGCCAGCAGCTTATCCGGAAACAATCAGCCCCAGCATTTT. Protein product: CASSLSGNNQPQHF.

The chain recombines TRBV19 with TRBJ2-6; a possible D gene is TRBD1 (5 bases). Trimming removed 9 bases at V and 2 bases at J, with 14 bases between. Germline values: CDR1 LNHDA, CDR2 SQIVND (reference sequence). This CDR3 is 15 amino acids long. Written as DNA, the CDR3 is TGTGCCAGCAGGGTGGCAGGACCTGGGGCCAACGTCCTGACTTTC. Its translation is CASRVAGPGANVLTF.

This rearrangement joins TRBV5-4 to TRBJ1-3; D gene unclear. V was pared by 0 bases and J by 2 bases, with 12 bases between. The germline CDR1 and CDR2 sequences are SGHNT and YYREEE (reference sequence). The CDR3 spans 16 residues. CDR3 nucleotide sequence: TGTGCCAGCAGCTTGGTTGGTCTTGAGGCTGGAAACACCATATATTTT. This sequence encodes CASSLVGLEAGNTIYF.

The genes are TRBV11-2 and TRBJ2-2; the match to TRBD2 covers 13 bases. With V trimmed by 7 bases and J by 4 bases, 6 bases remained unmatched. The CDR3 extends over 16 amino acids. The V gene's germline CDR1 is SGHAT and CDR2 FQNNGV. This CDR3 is CASTLAGGQGTGELFF. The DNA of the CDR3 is TGTGCCAGCACACTAGCGGGGGGGCAGGGCACCGGGGAGCTGTTTTTT.

The CDR3 loop is CASIFRAAYEQYF. In nucleotides, the CDR3 is TGTGCCAGCATTTTCAGGGCCGCCTACGAGCAGTACTTC. The chain combines TRBV2 with TRBJ2-7; D is perhaps TRBD1 (5 bases). V was cut by 7 bases and J by 2 bases, with 12 bases left in between. Germline V gene lookup returns CDR1 SNHLY and CDR2 FYNNEI. The CDR3 length is 13 residues.

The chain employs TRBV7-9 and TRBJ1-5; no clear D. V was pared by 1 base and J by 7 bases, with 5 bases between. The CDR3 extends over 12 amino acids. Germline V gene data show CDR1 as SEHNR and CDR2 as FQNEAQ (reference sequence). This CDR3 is CASSLESQPQHF. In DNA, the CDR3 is TGTGCCAGCAGCTTAGAGAGCCAGCCCCAGCATTTT.

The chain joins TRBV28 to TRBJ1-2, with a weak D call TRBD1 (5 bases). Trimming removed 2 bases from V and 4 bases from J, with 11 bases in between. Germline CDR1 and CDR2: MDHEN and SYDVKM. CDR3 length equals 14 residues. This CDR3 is CASSLGTFLYGYTF. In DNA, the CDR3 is TGTGCCAGCAGTTTAGGGACCTTTCTCTATGGCTACACCTTC.

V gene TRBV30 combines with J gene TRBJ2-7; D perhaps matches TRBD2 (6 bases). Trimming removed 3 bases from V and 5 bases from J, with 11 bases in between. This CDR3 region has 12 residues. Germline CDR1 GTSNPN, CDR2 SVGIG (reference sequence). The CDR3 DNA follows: TGTGCCTGGAGCCGGGGGAGCCACGAGCAGTACTTC. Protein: CAWSRGSHEQYF.

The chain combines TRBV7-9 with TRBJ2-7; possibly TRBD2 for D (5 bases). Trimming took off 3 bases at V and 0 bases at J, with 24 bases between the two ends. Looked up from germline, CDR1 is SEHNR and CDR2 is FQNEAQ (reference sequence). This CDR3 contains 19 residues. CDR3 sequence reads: CASSLARAGAGVRSYEQYF. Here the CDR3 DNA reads TGTGCCAGCAGCTTGGCCCGGGCCGGTGCCGGGGTACGCTCCTACGAGCAGTACTTC.

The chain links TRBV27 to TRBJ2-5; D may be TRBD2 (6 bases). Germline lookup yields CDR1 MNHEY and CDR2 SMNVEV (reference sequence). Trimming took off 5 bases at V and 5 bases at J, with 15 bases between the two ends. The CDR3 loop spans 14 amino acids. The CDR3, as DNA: TGTGCCAGCAGTCCAACGGGACTTTCGGAGACCCAGTACTTC. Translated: CASSPTGLSETQYF.

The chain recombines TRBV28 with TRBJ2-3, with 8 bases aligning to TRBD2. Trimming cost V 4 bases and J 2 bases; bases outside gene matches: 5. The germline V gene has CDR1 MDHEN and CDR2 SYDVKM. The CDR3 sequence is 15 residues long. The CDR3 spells CASSYASGPTDTQYF. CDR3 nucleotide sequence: TGTGCCAGCAGTTATGCTAGCGGGCCCACAGATACGCAGTATTTT.

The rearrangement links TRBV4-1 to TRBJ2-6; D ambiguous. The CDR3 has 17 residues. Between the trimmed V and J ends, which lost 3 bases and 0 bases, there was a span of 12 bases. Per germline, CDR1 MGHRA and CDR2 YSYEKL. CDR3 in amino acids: CASSHVTRTSGANVLTF. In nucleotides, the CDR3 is TGCGCCAGCAGCCACGTAACAAGGACCTCTGGGGCCAACGTCCTGACTTTC.

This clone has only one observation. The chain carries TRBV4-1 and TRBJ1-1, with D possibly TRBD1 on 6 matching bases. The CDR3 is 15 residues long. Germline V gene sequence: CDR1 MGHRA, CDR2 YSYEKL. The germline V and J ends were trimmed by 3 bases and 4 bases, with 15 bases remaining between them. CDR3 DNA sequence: TGCGCCAGCAGCCAGAAACAGGGTTCGCTCACTGAAGCTTTCTTT. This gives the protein CASSQKQGSLTEAFF.

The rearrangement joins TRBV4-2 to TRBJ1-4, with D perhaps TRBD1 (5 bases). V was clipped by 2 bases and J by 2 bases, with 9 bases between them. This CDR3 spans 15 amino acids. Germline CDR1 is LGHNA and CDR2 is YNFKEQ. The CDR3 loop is CASSQSWGTNEKLFF. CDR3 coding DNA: TGTGCCAGCAGCCAATCATGGGGGACTAATGAAAAACTGTTTTTT.

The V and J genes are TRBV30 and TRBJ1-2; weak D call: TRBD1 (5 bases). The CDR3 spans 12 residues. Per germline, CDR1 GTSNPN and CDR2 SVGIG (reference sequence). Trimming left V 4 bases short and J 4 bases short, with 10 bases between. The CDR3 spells CAWTPGLYGYTF. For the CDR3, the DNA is TGTGCCTGGACCCCGGGACTCTATGGCTACACCTTC.

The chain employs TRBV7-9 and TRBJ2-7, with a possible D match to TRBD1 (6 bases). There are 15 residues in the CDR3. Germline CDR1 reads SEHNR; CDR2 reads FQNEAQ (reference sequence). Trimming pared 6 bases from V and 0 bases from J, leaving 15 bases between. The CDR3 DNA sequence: TGTGCCAGCAGGGTGGGCGAGGGGGACTCCTACGAGCAGTACTTC. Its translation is CASRVGEGDSYEQYF.

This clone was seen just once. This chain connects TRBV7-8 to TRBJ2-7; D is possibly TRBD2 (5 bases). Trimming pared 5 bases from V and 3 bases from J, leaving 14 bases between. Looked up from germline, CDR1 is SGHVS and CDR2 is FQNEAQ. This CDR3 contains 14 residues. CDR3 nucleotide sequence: TGTGCCAGCAGCCTCACTAGGGAGTACTACGAGCAGTACTTC. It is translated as CASSLTREYYEQYF.

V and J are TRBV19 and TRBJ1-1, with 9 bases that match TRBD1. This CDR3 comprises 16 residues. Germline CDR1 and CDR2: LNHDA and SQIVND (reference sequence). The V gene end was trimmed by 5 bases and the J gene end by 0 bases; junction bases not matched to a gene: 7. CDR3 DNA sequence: TGTGCCAGTAGTTCGACGAGGACAGGGGTGAACACTGAAGCTTTCTTT. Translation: CASSSTRTGVNTEAFF.

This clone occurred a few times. The CDR3 bases are TGTGCCAGTAGTATAGCCGGAACAGGGAATGACGAGCAGTACTTC. It encodes CASSIAGTGNDEQYF. The chain uses TRBV19 and TRBJ2-7; tentative D call: TRBD1 (6 bases). Trimming cost V 1 base and J 5 bases, with 15 bases left between them. The germline V gene has CDR1 LNHDA and CDR2 SQIVND (reference sequence). The CDR3 has 15 amino acids.

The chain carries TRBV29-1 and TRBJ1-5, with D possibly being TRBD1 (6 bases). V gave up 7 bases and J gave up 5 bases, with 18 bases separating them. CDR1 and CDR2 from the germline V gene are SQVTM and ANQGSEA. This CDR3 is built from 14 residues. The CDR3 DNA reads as TGCAGCGCTGGGTGGGGGGCCCCCGATCAGCCCCAGCATTTT. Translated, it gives CSAGWGAPDQPQHF.

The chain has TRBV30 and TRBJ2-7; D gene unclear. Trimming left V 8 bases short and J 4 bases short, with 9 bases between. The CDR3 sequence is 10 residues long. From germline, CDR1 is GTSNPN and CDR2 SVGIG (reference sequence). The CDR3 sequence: CAAGRYEQYF. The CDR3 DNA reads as TGTGCCGCAGGCAGATACGAGCAGTACTTC.

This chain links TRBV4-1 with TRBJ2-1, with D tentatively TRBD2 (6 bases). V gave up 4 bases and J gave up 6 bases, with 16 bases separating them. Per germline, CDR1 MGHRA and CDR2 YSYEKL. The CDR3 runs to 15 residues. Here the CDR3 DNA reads TGCGCCAGCAGCCCGTCCCCTGGGGGGATCAATGAGCAGTTCTTC. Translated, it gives CASSPSPGGINEQFF.

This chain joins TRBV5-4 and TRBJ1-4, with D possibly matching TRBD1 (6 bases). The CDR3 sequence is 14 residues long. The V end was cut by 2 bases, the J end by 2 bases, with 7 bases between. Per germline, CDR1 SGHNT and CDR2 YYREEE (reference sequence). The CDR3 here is CASSLQGTNEKLFF. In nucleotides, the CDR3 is TGTGCCAGCAGCTTACAGGGTACTAATGAAAAACTGTTTTTT. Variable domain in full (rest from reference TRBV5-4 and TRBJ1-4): ETGVTQSPTHLIKTRGQQVTLRCSSQSGHNTVSWYQQALGQGPQFIFQYYREEENGRGNFPPRFSGLQFPNYSSELNVNALELDDSALYLCASSLQGTNEKLFFGSGTQLSVL.

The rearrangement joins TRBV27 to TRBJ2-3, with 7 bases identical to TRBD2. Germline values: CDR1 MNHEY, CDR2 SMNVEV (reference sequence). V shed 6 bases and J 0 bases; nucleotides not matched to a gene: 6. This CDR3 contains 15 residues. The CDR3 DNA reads TGTGCCAGCAGCACGACTAGCTATAGCACAGATACGCAGTATTTT. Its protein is CASSTTSYSTDTQYF.

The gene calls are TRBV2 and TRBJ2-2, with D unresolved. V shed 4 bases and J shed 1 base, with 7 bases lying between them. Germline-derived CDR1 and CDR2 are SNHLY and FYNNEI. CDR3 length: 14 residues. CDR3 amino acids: CASSVQMNTGELFF. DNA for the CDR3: TGTGCCAGCAGTGTTCAGATGAACACCGGGGAGCTGTTTTTT.

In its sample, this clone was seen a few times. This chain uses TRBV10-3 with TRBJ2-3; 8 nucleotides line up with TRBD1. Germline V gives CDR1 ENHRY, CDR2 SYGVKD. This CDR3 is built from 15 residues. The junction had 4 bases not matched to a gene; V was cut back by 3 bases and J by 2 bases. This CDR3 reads CAISDRDRLTDTQYF. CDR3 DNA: TGTGCCATCAGTGACCGGGACAGGCTCACAGATACGCAGTATTTT.

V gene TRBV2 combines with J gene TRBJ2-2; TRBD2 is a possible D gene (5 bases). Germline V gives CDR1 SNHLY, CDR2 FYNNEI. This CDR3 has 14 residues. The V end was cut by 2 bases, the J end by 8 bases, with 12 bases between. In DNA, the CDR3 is TGTGCCAGCAGTGAACGGTCCACGGGAGGGGAGCTGTTTTTT. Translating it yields CASSERSTGGELFF. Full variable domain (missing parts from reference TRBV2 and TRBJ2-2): EPEVTQTPSHQVTQMGQEVILRCVPISNHLYFYWYRQILGQKVEFLVSFYNNEISEKSEIFDDQFSVERPDGSNFTLKIRSTKLEDSAMYFCASSERSTGGELFFGEGSRLTVL.

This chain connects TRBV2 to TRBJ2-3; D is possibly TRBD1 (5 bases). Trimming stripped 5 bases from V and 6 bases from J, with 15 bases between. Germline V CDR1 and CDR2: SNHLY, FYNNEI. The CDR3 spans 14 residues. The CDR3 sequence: CASSWAGPRDTQYF. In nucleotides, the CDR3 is TGTGCCAGCAGTTGGGCAGGGCCCAGGGATACGCAGTATTTT.